This entry is about one T cell receptor (beta chain). In its sample, this clonotype was seen a few times. Its antigen is unknown. No base qualities exist here, and no much larger clone lies one base off it. Receptors were amplified or captured by 5' RACE. Instrument on record: Illumina HiSeq 2500. A second PCR of roughly 7 to 11 cycles was performed with a sample-barcoded 5' primer and a J-beta primer mix. A template-switch 5' adaptor carrying 12 random nucleotides introduced a unique molecular identifier onto each TCR beta cDNA molecule. Each sample yielded at least 2.5 million CDR3-containing paired-end reads. The Mint cDNA synthesis kit, primed by a TRBC-specific oligonucleotide, was used to synthesize first-strand cDNA from all RNA. All cDNA was treated with uracil-DNA glycosylase and then went through a first 18-cycle PCR with the universal primers M1SS and BC2_uni_R. Per the source publication's procedure: Normalization of each sample was performed by random selection of 1 million high-quality reads, each carrying a distinct molecular identifier. Instead of being binned into consensus sequences, reads that shared molecular identifiers were thrown out. CDR3 identification, clonotype clustering and error correction used MiTCR with a Q25 quality threshold and the strictest error-elimination algorithm. A nonparametric unseen species model using Euler transformation provided a lower-bound estimate of total TCR beta diversity. TCRdb reran the public reads through fastp at Q25 and MiXCR, keeping productive beta chains. Every CDR3 protein is listed once, alongside the most common genes and DNA of its rows. Clone size and V and J calls follow TCRdb, not the original study. The sample contains around 1,000,000 distinct CDR3 sequences, around 25% of them found a single time. The ten largest make up around 0.75% of the sample.

The sample is drawn from a study of blood T cells in healthy people across ages (dated by TCRdb to about 2015). With respect to the entire study: In model experiments, roughly one uniquely barcoded TCR beta cDNA molecule per two T cells was captured by template switching. Using the same blood draw, the study looked at two additional independent replicas of 1 million unique cDNA reads for two donors, one aged 18 to 30 and the other aged 80 or older. Using deep sequencing normalized with unique cDNA molecular identifiers, the study measured how TCR beta repertoire diversity changes with age. Donors were grouped into four age groups: young (average roughly 15 years), middle-aged (around 39), aged (62) and long-lived (just over 80).

The donors were roughly 39 Caucasian individuals from Russia, aged roughly 6 to 100 years, who were systemically healthy. Each donor gave 8 to 10 milliliters of peripheral blood, drawn into EDTA-treated Vacutainer tubes. PBMCs were isolated by Ficoll-Paque density-gradient centrifugation, with at least 7 million obtained per sample. Trizol reagent was used to extract total RNA from the PBMCs, yielding at least 6 micrograms per sample. The percentages of naive CD45RAhigh/CD27high T cells were determined by flow cytometry on a PBMC aliquot from every donor. What the study reported, not specific to this receptor: Observed TCR beta diversity per million T cells fell roughly linearly with age, and a significant reduction was already apparent by age about 38. Because donor CMV infection status was unknown, age-related changes in expanded clonotypes were potentially confounded. There was a strong correlation between observed TCR beta diversity and the percentage of naive T cells measured by flow cytometry. Compared with the aged group, more naive CD4+ T cells, fewer expanded clones and increased TCR diversity were shown by the long-lived group, suggesting age selection. Estimates of total diversity based on one million sequenced T cells were considered lower bounds and underestimates. Since profiling was done on bulk unsorted PBMCs, naive and antigen-experienced compartments could not be conclusively compared.

The sample also formed part of further work on T cells of mothers and their children. As the second publication notes: The donors were nine systemically healthy Caucasian individuals, made up of three mothers and their six children. cDNA synthesis consumed the entire amount of extracted RNA, loaded at around 1.5 ug RNA in each 15 ul reaction. In the second PCR, the M1S primer introduced both the sample barcodes and 2-4 random nucleotides. Each mother yielded over 10 million TCR beta CDR3 reads and each child a few million reads. In both related and unrelated pairs, thymic selection shapes the output of TCR recombination in a similar way, with inherited differences having only a minor effect. Related mother-child pairs always showed normalized repertoire overlap that was slightly higher than in unrelated mother-child pairs, though the difference was never significant. No persistent microchimeric T cell clones were found, with a detection sensitivity of approximately 94 clones per million clonotypes. The study used deep NGS to compare TCR beta repertoires of mothers and children, seeking features distinguishing related mother-child pairs from unrelated individuals. Mothers averaged roughly 40 +/- 4 years of age and children averaged around 10 +/- 4 years. After adapters were ligated using NEBNext reagents, the libraries underwent 100+100 nt paired-end sequencing on an Illumina HiSeq 2000. To prevent cross-contamination, the mother and child libraries were prepared a month apart and were sequenced in separate runs. For each donor, between roughly 500,000 and 2,100,000 distinct TCR beta clonotypes were identified. Naive TCR beta clonotypes were estimated from low-frequency clonotypes matched to each donor's FACS-determined naive share, without sorting.

Sequencing was done on a sample of blood. The TCR was taken from a girl aged 2-9 years in good health.

The CDR3 region reads CASSLLPRPNNEQYF. The bases read TGCGCCAGCAGCTTGCTTCCGCGCCCCAACAACGAGCAGTACTTC. The receptor chain draws on TRBV5-1 and TRBJ2-7; no D segment can be confidently identified. The cysteine opens and the phenylalanine closes a CDR3 of 15 amino acids. Only CDR3 DNA remains: 45 bases, in frame from the first base. The germline V gene supplies CDR1 SGHRS and CDR2 YFSETQ. V loses 1 base, J loses 5 bases, and the germline ends lie 16 bases apart.